Following are 29 T cell receptor beta chains from one sample sequenced in a study of T cells in Graves' hyperthyroidism and ophthalmopathy. Amplified regions were TCR beta CDR3 sequences from RNA transcripts. With the HTBI primer set, the TCR CDR3 went through a first round of RT-PCR. TCRdb independently ran MiXCR on the multiplex PCR reads; one entry per CDR3 protein. The sample yields about 280,000 distinct CDR3 sequences, 25% to 30% seen once. The sequencing input was blood. The receptor source for this set is a man in his forties with Graves' hyperthyroidism that later progressed to Graves' ophthalmopathy.

The table lists this clonotype with a count of one. The chain has TRBV6-5 and TRBJ2-2; either TRBD1 or TRBD2 may fit D (5 bases each). Germline V CDR1 and CDR2: MNHEY, SVGAGI. The CDR3 loop spans 15 amino acids. The V and J ends lost 4 bases and 9 bases respectively, with 18 bases between them. For the CDR3, the DNA is TGTGCCAGCAGTTTCTGGGACGGACCGGAATGGGAGCTGTTTTTT. Translated: CASSFWDGPEWELFF.

Ten or more counts support this clonotype. The chain's CDR3 is CASSLNGNRGGYEQYF. The CDR3 nucleotides read TGCGCCAGCAGCTTAAACGGCAACAGGGGAGGCTACGAGCAGTACTTC. V is TRBV5-1 and J is TRBJ2-7, with D possibly matching TRBD1 (7 bases). V was trimmed by 2 bases and J by 3 bases, leaving 18 bases between them. Germline V gives CDR1 SGHRS, CDR2 YFSETQ. The CDR3 contains 16 residues.

In its sample, this clonotype was seen many times. This chain links TRBV5-1 with TRBJ1-5; TRBD1 matches 8 bases. This CDR3 comprises 14 residues. The germline V gene has CDR1 SGHRS and CDR2 YFSETQ. With V trimmed by 4 bases and J by 5 bases, 5 bases remained unmatched. The DNA for the CDR3 is TGCGCCAGCAGCCCGGGACAGGACGATCAGCCCCAGCATTTT. It specifies CASSPGQDDQPQHF.

The CDR3 reads CASSSAAVGDQSYEQYF. CDR3 in DNA: TGTGCCAGCAGTTCCGCCGCTGTAGGGGACCAGTCCTACGAGCAGTACTTC. The chain couples TRBV6-2 or TRBV6-3 to TRBJ2-7; D tentatively fits TRBD1 or TRBD2 (5 bases each). Trimming stripped 4 bases from V and 1 base from J, with 20 bases between. The CDR3 has 17 amino acids. Germline V gene sequence: CDR1 MNHEY, CDR2 SVGEGT.

This clonotype was observed many times. DNA for the CDR3: TGTGCCAGCAGTGAAGCGCTGGCAGATTCGGCCAAAAACATTCAGTACTTC. Translated: CASSEALADSAKNIQYF. The chain links TRBV2 to TRBJ2-4; D not certain. The CDR3 runs 17 residues. The germline V gene encodes CDR1 SNHLY and CDR2 FYNNEI. The germline V and J ends were trimmed by 0 bases and 1 base, with 13 bases remaining between them.

There are many counts of this clonotype. The chain employs TRBV27 and TRBJ2-6; 8 bases fit TRBD1. J was trimmed by 0 bases and V by 11 bases; bases with no gene match: 6. This CDR3 has 15 residues. Per germline, CDR1 MNHEY and CDR2 SMNVEV (reference sequence). The CDR3 spells CAGDRSSSGANVLTF. Written as DNA, the CDR3 is TGTGCCGGGGACAGGTCTAGCTCTGGGGCCAACGTCCTGACTTTC.

This clonotype has a count of ten or more. The chain carries TRBV3-1 and TRBJ2-7, with 8 bases lining up with TRBD2. V dropped 4 bases and J dropped 5; count of bases not matched to a gene: 4. The CDR3 contains 13 residues. The germline V gene encodes CDR1 LGHDT and CDR2 YNNKEL (reference sequence). CDR3 bases: TGTGCCAGCAGCCTCAGGACTAGCCACGAGCAGTACTTC. It yields the protein CASSLRTSHEQYF.

As regards this clonotype: At one of its ends the junction is not consistent with the germline gene, which may arise from a read error. The V gene is TRBV12-3 or TRBV12-4, the J gene TRBJ2-5; TRBD2 matches 7 bases. This CDR3 comprises 14 residues. The CDR3 region is CASSSTSLVETQYF. The CDR3 nucleotides read TGCGCCAGCAGTTCGACTAGCTTGGTAGAGACCCAGTACTTC.

This clonotype was observed many times. The chain recombines TRBV28 with TRBJ2-7, with D perhaps matching TRBD2 (6 bases). This CDR3 comprises 15 residues. CDR1 and CDR2 (germline): MDHEN, SYDVKM. The V and J ends lost 3 bases and 5 bases respectively, with 17 bases between them. CDR3 loop: CASSFRGAADHEQYF. For the CDR3, the DNA is TGTGCCAGCAGTTTCCGCGGGGCGGCGGACCACGAGCAGTACTTC.

Concerning this clonotype itself: Being one base from a much bigger clone, this may be a read error. CDR3 bases: TGTGCCAACAGTTTGGCTAGCGGGCTACAGTACTTC. As protein: CANSLASGLQYF. The genes are TRBV12-3 or TRBV12-4 and TRBJ2-5, with 8 bases aligning to TRBD2. The CDR3 totals 12 residues.

This sequence joins TRBV11-2 and TRBJ2-2; a weak D match, TRBD1 (5 bases). This CDR3 is 16 amino acids long. Trimming removed 2 bases at V and 4 bases at J, with 14 bases between. CDR1 is SGHAT and CDR2 is FQNNGV in the germline V gene. The DNA of the CDR3 is TGTGCCAGCAGCTTAAGGAGTAGGGGATCCACCGGGGAGCTGTTTTTT. Its protein is CASSLRSRGSTGELFF.

Many counts were recorded for this clonotype. It is unclear where the CDR3 begins or ends on the DNA, so no DNA is shown, and the CDR3 is as TCRdb lists it. The rearrangement joins TRBV28 to TRBJ2-7. With termini counted, the CDR3 has 14 amino acids. The V gene's germline CDR1 is MDHEN and CDR2 SYDVKM. The CDR3 sequence is CASSFANGASERYF.

This clonotype occurred many times. The chain is built from TRBV9 and TRBJ2-5, with D perhaps TRBD2 (6 bases). The CDR3 loop spans 14 amino acids. Germline V lookup: CDR1 SGDLS, CDR2 YYNGEE. Trimming removed 2 bases from V and 3 bases from J, with 11 bases in between. CDR3 residues: CASSVFGSEETQYF. CDR3 nucleotides: TGTGCCAGCAGCGTCTTCGGGAGCGAAGAGACCCAGTACTTC.

This clonotype was observed a handful of times. With a much larger clone just one base away, this may be a read error. J is TRBJ2-7 and V is TRBV3-1; 10 bases match TRBD2. After removal of 0 bases from V and 1 base from J, the junction contained 6 bases not matched to a gene. The CDR3 runs 17 residues. Germline V gene data show CDR1 as LGHDT and CDR2 as YNNKEL (reference sequence). The CDR3: CASSQDPRLAGSYEQYF. The DNA of the CDR3 is TGTGCCAGCAGCCAAGATCCTAGACTAGCGGGTTCCTACGAGCAGTACTTC.

In its sample, this clonotype was seen many times. The chain carries TRBV27 and TRBJ2-5, with 7 positions matching TRBD2. V lost 2 bases and J lost 6; bases outside the gene matches: 9. The germline V gene has CDR1 MNHEY and CDR2 SMNVEV (reference sequence). The CDR3 contains 15 residues. The CDR3 bases are TGTGCCAGCAGTTTACGCCCCGCGGGGGATCAGACCCAGTACTTC. As protein: CASSLRPAGDQTQYF.

The V call is TRBV20-1, the J call TRBJ2-5, with 8 bases that match TRBD1. Trimming cost V 3 bases and J 5 bases; bases outside gene matches: 11. The length of the CDR3 is 15 residues. CDR1 and CDR2 from the germline V gene are DFQATT and SNEGSKA (reference sequence). CDR3 coding DNA: TGCAGTGCTAGGAACCCTAACAGGGGGACGGAGACCCAGTACTTC. Translated: CSARNPNRGTETQYF.

This clonotype was recorded a few times. The genes are TRBV5-1 and TRBJ2-5, with unresolved D. Germline V gene sequence: CDR1 SGHRS, CDR2 YFSETQ. Deletions cut 5 bases from V and 2 bases from J, with 13 bases between. This CDR3 has 14 amino acids. CDR3 coding DNA: TGCGCCAGCAGTTCTGGACGGTCTCAAGAGACCCAGTACTTC. This translates into CASSSGRSQETQYF.

The chain links TRBV6-4 to TRBJ2-7, with 11 nucleotides matching TRBD2. Germline V gene sequence: CDR1 MRHNA, CDR2 SNTAGT. The V segment lost 10 bases and the J segment 5 bases; nucleotides outside the gene matches: 4. The CDR3 extends over 12 amino acids. The CDR3 sequence is CATGTSGHEQYF. DNA for the CDR3: TGTGCCACCGGGACTAGCGGCCACGAGCAGTACTTC.

This clonotype appeared many times. This chain links TRBV4-1 with TRBJ2-7, with TRBD1 as a possible D gene (6 bases). V was pared by 2 bases and J by 5 bases, with 16 bases between. CDR3 length: 15 residues. Germline V gene data show CDR1 as MGHRA and CDR2 as YSYEKL. CDR3 protein: CASSQTSSGVHEQYF. CDR3 nucleotide sequence: TGCGCCAGCAGCCAAACAAGCTCAGGGGTCCACGAGCAGTACTTC.

This clonotype was seen ten or more times. The V call is TRBV10-3, the J call TRBJ2-7; D remains unclear. V lost 3 bases and J lost 0, with 3 bases in between. This CDR3 contains 12 residues. Germline V gene data show CDR1 as ENHRY and CDR2 as SYGVKD. CDR3 coding DNA: TGTGCCATCAGTGATTCCTCCTACGAGCAGTACTTC. Encoded protein: CAISDSSYEQYF.

This clonotype was counted ten times or more. The genes are TRBV3-1 and TRBJ2-2, with D possibly being TRBD1 (5 bases). Trimming stripped 0 bases from V and 9 bases from J, with 8 bases between. The CDR3 loop spans 13 amino acids. The germline CDR1 and CDR2 sequences are LGHDT and YNNKEL (reference sequence). The DNA for the CDR3 is TGTGCCAGCAGCCAAGATAGGGGCCGGGAGCTGTTTTTT. Translation gives CASSQDRGRELFF.

This clonotype was found many times. V usage is TRBV3-1 and J usage is TRBJ2-7; D unclear. Germline V gene data show CDR1 as LGHDT and CDR2 as YNNKEL (reference sequence). Trimming left V 1 base short and J 0 bases short, with 10 bases between. The CDR3 is made up of 15 amino acids. The CDR3: CASSQGVESSYEQYF. DNA of the CDR3: TGTGCCAGCAGCCAAGGCGTGGAGAGCTCCTACGAGCAGTACTTC.

This clonotype was seen repeatedly, ten times or more. The CDR3 region is CASSRPGSHNQPQHF. The DNA for the CDR3 is TGTGCCAGCAGCCGCCCGGGGAGCCACAATCAGCCCCAGCATTTT. The gene calls are TRBV7-2 and TRBJ1-5; D gene uncertain. V lost 5 bases and J lost 3, with 14 bases in between. The germline gives CDR1 SGHTA, CDR2 FQGNSA. This CDR3 region has 15 residues.

This chain connects TRBV4-1 to TRBJ2-2; 8 bases are shared with TRBD2. The CDR3 covers 17 residues. Trimming removed 7 bases from V and 2 bases from J; junction bases left unmatched: 12. CDR1 is MGHRA, CDR2 YSYEKL, per germline. The CDR3 DNA sequence: TGCGCCAGCACCTGGGGAGTCGCGGGGGGTAACACCGGGGAGCTGTTTTTT. Translating it yields CASTWGVAGGNTGELFF.

This clonotype was found a few times. The V gene is TRBV6-5, the J gene TRBJ1-1; 7 nucleotides align to TRBD1. Germline assignment: CDR1 MNHEY and CDR2 SVGAGI. The CDR3 runs 17 residues. V lost 2 bases and J lost 1; bases outside the gene matches: 10. The CDR3 sequence: CASSYGKQGLRNTEAFF. For the CDR3, the DNA is TGTGCCAGCAGTTACGGAAAACAGGGGCTGAGGAACACTGAAGCTTTCTTT.

This clonotype occurred many times. A junction boundary mismatches the germline segment, possibly from a read error. The chain combines TRBV7-9 with TRBJ1-3, with 8 bases fitting TRBD1. In germline, CDR1 is SEHNR, CDR2 FQNEAQ (reference sequence). The CDR3 runs 13 residues. CDR3 nucleotide sequence: TGTGCCAGTGAGAGGACAGGGACAAACATCATATATTTT. Translating gives CASERTGTNIIYF.

This chain uses TRBV20-1 with TRBJ1-1; TRBD1 might be the D (5 bases). CDR1 and CDR2 (germline): DFQATT, SNEGSKA (reference sequence). The ends were cut back, 3 bases at V and 4 bases at J, with 12 bases in the middle. The CDR3 runs 13 residues. The CDR3 region is CSARAGLGTEAFF. Here the CDR3 DNA reads TGCAGTGCTAGGGCAGGGTTGGGCACTGAAGCTTTCTTT.

This clonotype was observed at least ten times. The chain recombines TRBV24-1 with TRBJ1-5, with TRBD1 matching 10 bases. Trimming removed 9 bases from V and 7 bases from J; junction bases left unmatched: 2. The CDR3 contains 12 residues. Looked up from germline, CDR1 is KGHDR and CDR2 is SFDVKD. CDR3 residues: CATGTGDQPQHF. CDR3 nucleotides: TGTGCCACCGGGACAGGGGACCAGCCCCAGCATTTT.

This clonotype was counted many times. The V and J genes are TRBV7-2 and TRBJ1-3; the D is unclear. The CDR3 is 13 residues long. Trimming left V 11 bases short and J 7 bases short, with 18 bases between. Per the germline V gene, CDR1 is SGHTA and CDR2 is FQGNSA. CDR3 coding DNA: TGTGCCTGTTCGGAATCCTTAGACAACACCATATATTTT. Protein sequence: CACSESLDNTIYF.